Only a few counts were recorded for the clone carrying this TCR beta chain. Its antigen is unknown. The use of a sample-barcoded 5' primer and a J-beta primer mix characterized a second PCR of about 7 to 12 cycles. TCRdb redid the calling of the 5' RACE reads with MiXCR, one entry per CDR3 protein. The sample carries about a million distinct CDR3 sequences, around 46% recorded once. CDR1 and CDR2 (germline): SQVTM, ANQGSEA. The CDR3 is made up of 12 amino acids. V was pared by 0 bases and J by 4 bases, with 6 bases between. The sample comes from a study of blood T cells in healthy people across ages. As for the study in general: Through template switching, about one barcoded beta molecule was captured per two T cells, as measured in model experiments.

Findings and limits, study-wide: TCR beta diversity, measured per million T cells, fell in a roughly linear way with age.

Researchers report isolating at least 6 million PBMCs per sample. The sequence was collected from a man under 40 in good health. Source material: blood. The rearrangement uses TRBV29-1 and TRBJ1-2; tentative D call: TRBD1 (5 bases). The CDR3 protein is CSVEEDTYGYTF. The CDR3 nucleotides read TGCAGCGTTGAAGAGGACACCTATGGCTACACCTTC.